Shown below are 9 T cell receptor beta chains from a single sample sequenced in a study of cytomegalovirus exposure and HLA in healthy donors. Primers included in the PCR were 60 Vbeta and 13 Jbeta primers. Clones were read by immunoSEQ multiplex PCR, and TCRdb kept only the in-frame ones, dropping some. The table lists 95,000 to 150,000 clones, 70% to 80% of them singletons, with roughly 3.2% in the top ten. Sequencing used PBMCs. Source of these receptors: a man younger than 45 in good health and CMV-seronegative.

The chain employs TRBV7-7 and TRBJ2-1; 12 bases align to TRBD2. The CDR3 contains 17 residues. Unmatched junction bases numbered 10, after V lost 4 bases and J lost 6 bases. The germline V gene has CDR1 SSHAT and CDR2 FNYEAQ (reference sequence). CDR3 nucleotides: TGTGCCAGCAGCTCCGCCCTAGCGGGAGGGCCGGGCAATGAGCAGTTCTTC. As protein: CASSSALAGGPGNEQFF.

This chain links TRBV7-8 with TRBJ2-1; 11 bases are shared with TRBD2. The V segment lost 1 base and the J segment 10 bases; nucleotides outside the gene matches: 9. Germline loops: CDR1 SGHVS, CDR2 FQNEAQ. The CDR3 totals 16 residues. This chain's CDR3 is CASSLVRLAGGGEQFF. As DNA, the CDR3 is TGTGCCAGCAGCTTAGTGCGGCTAGCGGGAGGAGGGGAGCAGTTCTTC.

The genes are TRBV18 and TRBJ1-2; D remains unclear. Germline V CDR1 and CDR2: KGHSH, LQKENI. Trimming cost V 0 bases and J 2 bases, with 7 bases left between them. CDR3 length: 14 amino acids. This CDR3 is CASSPPARNYGYTF. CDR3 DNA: TGTGCCAGCTCACCACCGGCCAGGAACTATGGCTACACCTTC.

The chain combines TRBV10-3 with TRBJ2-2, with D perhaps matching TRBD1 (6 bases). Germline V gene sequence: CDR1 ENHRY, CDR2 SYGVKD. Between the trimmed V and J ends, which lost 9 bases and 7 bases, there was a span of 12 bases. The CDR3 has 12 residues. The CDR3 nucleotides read TGTGCCATTCAACAGGGAAACGGGGAGCTGTTTTTT. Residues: CAIQQGNGELFF.

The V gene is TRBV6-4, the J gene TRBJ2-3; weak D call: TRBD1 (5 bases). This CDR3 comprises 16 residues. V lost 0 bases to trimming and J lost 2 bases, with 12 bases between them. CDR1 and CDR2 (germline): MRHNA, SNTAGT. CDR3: CASSDSGQGPTDTQYF. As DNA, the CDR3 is TGTGCCAGCAGTGACTCAGGGCAGGGCCCCACAGATACGCAGTATTTT.

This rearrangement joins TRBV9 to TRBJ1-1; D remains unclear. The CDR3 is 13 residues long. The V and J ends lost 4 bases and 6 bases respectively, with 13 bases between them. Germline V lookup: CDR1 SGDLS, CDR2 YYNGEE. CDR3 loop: CASSNRAGAEAFF. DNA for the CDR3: TGTGCCAGCAGCAACCGGGCCGGGGCTGAAGCTTTCTTT.

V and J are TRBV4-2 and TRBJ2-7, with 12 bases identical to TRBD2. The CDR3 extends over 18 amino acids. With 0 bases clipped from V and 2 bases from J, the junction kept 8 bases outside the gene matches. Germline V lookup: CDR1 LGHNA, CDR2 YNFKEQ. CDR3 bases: TGTGCCAGCAGCCAAGAAGCCACTAGCGGGAGGCAAGCCTACGAGCAGTACTTC. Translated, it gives CASSQEATSGRQAYEQYF.

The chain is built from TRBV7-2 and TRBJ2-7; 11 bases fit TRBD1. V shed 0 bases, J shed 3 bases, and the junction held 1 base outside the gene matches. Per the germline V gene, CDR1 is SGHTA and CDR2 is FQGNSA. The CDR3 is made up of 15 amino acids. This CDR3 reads CASSLAGTGGYEQYF. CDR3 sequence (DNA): TGTGCCAGCAGCTTAGCAGGGACAGGGGGCTACGAGCAGTACTTC. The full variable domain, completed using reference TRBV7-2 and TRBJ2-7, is GAGVSQSPSNKVTEKGKDVELRCDPISGHTALYWYRQSLGQGLEFLIYFQGNSAPDKSGLPSDRFSAERTGGSVSTLTIQRTQQEDSAVYLCASSLAGTGGYEQYFGPGTRLTVT.

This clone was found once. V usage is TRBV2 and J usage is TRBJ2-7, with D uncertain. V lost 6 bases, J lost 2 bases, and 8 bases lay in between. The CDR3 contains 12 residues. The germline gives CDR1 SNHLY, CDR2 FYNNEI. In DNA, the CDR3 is TGTGCCAGCAGGGGCGTTACCTACGAGCAGTACTTC. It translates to CASRGVTYEQYF.